A single sample is the source of the 15 T cell receptor beta chains below, sequenced in a study of regulatory T cells in long-lasting Graves disease. Researchers made TCR beta libraries by using iRepertoire HTBI primers and running Arm-PCR on CDR3 regions. MiXCR, applied by TCRdb to the multiplex PCR reads, yields one record per CDR3 protein. The sample lists over 450,000 distinct CDR3 sequences, about a fifth occurring once. Sample time point: persistent/refractory GD, antithyroid drugs over 5 years with positive TRAb. PBMC RNA was the source of the TCR library. Specimen: peripheral blood mononuclear cells (PBMCs), collected when the disease was refractory, from a patient treated with antithyroid drugs. The receptors originated from a female donor with Graves disease.

Only a few counts were recorded for this clonotype. The junction departs from germline at one end; a sequencing error may be responsible. CDR3 loop: CANSYGQGATEAFF. The CDR3 DNA is TGTGCCAACAGTTACGGACAGGGGGCCACTGAAGCTTTCTTT. The chain links TRBV6-9 to TRBJ1-1, with 11 nucleotides matching TRBD1. The CDR3 is 14 amino acids. Germline V gives CDR1 MNHGY, CDR2 SVAAGI.

The CDR3 DNA reads as TGTGCCAGCAGCTTGGGGGCGGCGGGACGGGGTAATTCACCCCTCCACTTT. Translation: CASSLGAAGRGNSPLHF. This sequence joins TRBV5-6 and TRBJ1-6, with D possibly TRBD1 on 5 matching bases. The germline V gene encodes CDR1 SGHDT and CDR2 YYEEEE. The V gene lost 0 bases and the J gene lost 6 bases, with 16 bases spanning the gap. The CDR3 covers 17 residues.

The chain has TRBV7-2 and TRBJ1-1; D is unclear. CDR1 and CDR2 (germline): SGHTA, FQGNSA. The CDR3 extends over 13 amino acids. V dropped 3 bases and J dropped 6 bases, with 11 bases sitting between them. CDR3 DNA sequence: TGTGCCAGCAGCTTGCAAGGGATCGCTGAAGCTTTCTTT. Protein sequence: CASSLQGIAEAFF.

In this sample, this clonotype turned up a few times. The chain uses TRBV30 and TRBJ1-5, with a weak D call TRBD1 (6 bases). Trimming took off 3 bases at V and 4 bases at J, with 13 bases between the two ends. Germline V CDR1 and CDR2: GTSNPN, SVGIG (reference sequence). CDR3 length: 14 amino acids. DNA for the CDR3: TGTGCCTGGAGAGGGCGGGGGGCAAATCAGCCCCAGCATTTT. Translated: CAWRGRGANQPQHF.

This clonotype came up many times. The chain uses TRBV2 and TRBJ1-3, with 10 bases fitting TRBD1. This CDR3 contains 19 residues. The germline V gene encodes CDR1 SNHLY and CDR2 FYNNEI. The trim removed 10 bases at V and 2 bases at J, leaving 20 bases unmatched. The CDR3 loop is CAISGRDRGPPATGNTIYF. CDR3 sequence (DNA): TGTGCCATCTCCGGGAGGGACAGGGGACCCCCAGCTACTGGAAACACCATATATTTT.

This sequence joins TRBV6-1 and TRBJ1-5; weak D call: TRBD1 (5 bases). CDR3 length: 15 residues. The germline gives CDR1 MNHNS, CDR2 SASEGT. Trimming pared 7 bases from V and 6 bases from J, leaving 19 bases between. Written as DNA, the CDR3 is TGTGCCAGCACCTACCGGGCCAGGGAGAGTCAGCCCCAGCATTTT. This encodes CASTYRARESQPQHF.

This chain connects TRBV28 to TRBJ2-5, with a tentative D call TRBD2 (6 bases). The CDR3 has 15 amino acids. CDR1 MDHEN and CDR2 SYDVKM come from the germline V gene. V lost 5 bases to trimming and J lost 4 bases, with 17 bases between them. In DNA, the CDR3 is TGTGCCAGCAGTCGGTCCCGGGGGTCGGGAGAGACCCAGTACTTC. As protein: CASSRSRGSGETQYF.

The gene calls are TRBV20-1 and TRBJ1-1; D possibly corresponds to TRBD1 (5 bases). V was trimmed by 1 base and J by 8 bases, leaving 11 bases between them. CDR3 length: 12 residues. Germline V gene data show CDR1 as DFQATT and CDR2 as SNEGSKA (reference sequence). CDR3 in DNA: TGCAGTGCTAGAGGGGAAGGGGCCGAAGCTTTCTTT. This sequence encodes CSARGEGAEAFF.

This clonotype has a count of ten or more. The chain couples TRBV20-1 to TRBJ1-6; D is perhaps TRBD1 (5 bases). The length of the CDR3 is 13 residues. V was cut by 3 bases and J by 9 bases, with 12 bases left in between. Germline V gene data show CDR1 as DFQATT and CDR2 as SNEGSKA (reference sequence). The DNA of the CDR3 is TGCAGTGCTAGTCGGCAGGGCGGTTCACCCCTCCACTTT. Its translation is CSASRQGGSPLHF.

V is TRBV7-3 and J is TRBJ2-5, with a weak D call TRBD2 (6 bases). V lost 4 bases to trimming and J lost 4 bases, with 16 bases between them. The CDR3 contains 15 residues. The germline V gene has CDR1 SGHTA and CDR2 FQGTGA. The CDR3 is CASSSRGFTGETQYF. The CDR3 nucleotides read TGTGCCAGCAGCTCCCGGGGGTTCACTGGAGAGACCCAGTACTTC.

Notes on this clonotype: A much larger clone differs from this one at a single base, so this may be a read error. Since no conserved phenylalanine or tryptophan closes the CDR3, a read error is the likely cause. The rearrangement uses TRBV3-1 and TRBJ2-7; 7 bases map to TRBD1. CDR1 is LGHDT, CDR2 YNNKEL, per germline (reference sequence). With 2 bases clipped from V and 3 bases from J, the junction kept 4 bases outside the gene matches. There are 14 residues in the CDR3. The CDR3 region is CASSQTGDLYEQYL. In DNA form, the CDR3 reads TGTGCCAGCAGCCAAACAGGGGACCTCTACGAGCAGTACCTC.

This clonotype was detected ten times or more. The chain joins TRBV24-1 to TRBJ2-5, with a tentative D call TRBD1 (6 bases). Germline-derived CDR1 and CDR2 are KGHDR and SFDVKD. V was pared by 1 base and J by 4 bases, with 12 bases between. The CDR3 runs to 15 residues. The CDR3 region has the DNA TGTGCCACCAGTGATTTTGGTGGCAGGGGAGAGACCCAGTACTTC. Its protein product is CATSDFGGRGETQYF.

The table lists this clonotype with many counts. The chain joins TRBV11-2 to TRBJ2-5; 8 bases fit TRBD1. J lost 6 bases, V lost 5 bases, and 17 bases had no gene match. Per germline, CDR1 SGHAT and CDR2 FQNNGV. The CDR3 is 17 residues long. The CDR3 loop reads CASSPLVATGAIKTQYF. The CDR3 DNA sequence: TGTGCCAGCAGCCCCCTCGTGGCGACAGGGGCGATAAAGACCCAGTACTTC.

This clonotype was found many times. This rearrangement joins TRBV27 to TRBJ2-7; possible D gene TRBD1, 5 bases. Trimming left V 5 bases short and J 4 bases short, with 12 bases between. The CDR3 loop spans 13 amino acids. CDR1 MNHEY and CDR2 SMNVEV come from the germline V gene (reference sequence). CDR3 in DNA: TGTGCCAGCAGTCCGAGACAGTTTTACGAGCAGTACTTC. Translating it yields CASSPRQFYEQYF.

This clonotype was recorded many times. The genes are TRBV6-1 and TRBJ2-5, with TRBD2 identical over 8 bases. Germline V CDR1 and CDR2: MNHNS, SASEGT. The CDR3 totals 14 residues. The ends lost 3 bases at V and 3 bases at J; junction bases unmatched: 3. The CDR3 coding sequence is TGTGCCAGCAGTGATCGGGGGGGAGAAGAGACCCAGTACTTC. Protein product: CASSDRGGEETQYF.